The 17 T cell receptor beta chains below come from one sample, sequenced in a study of blood T cell repertoires in COVID-19. The data were produced by immunoSEQ multiplex PCR, yet TCRdb's version contains in-frame clones alone and is incomplete. The sample comprises around 320,000 clones, roughly 91% of which are singletons, and roughly 2.9% rests with the top ten. The sequencing sample was made of PBMCs or T cells enriched from blood (not recorded which). The source of these receptors is a woman aged 50 to 60 who had been exposed to COVID-19.

The V gene is TRBV7-2, the J gene TRBJ2-5; D is possibly TRBD2 (6 bases). Germline CDR1 and CDR2: SGHTA and FQGNSA. CDR3 length equals 15 residues. Between the trimmed V and J ends, which lost 5 bases and 2 bases, there was a span of 15 bases. This CDR3 reads CASSPSLRGQETQYF. For the CDR3, the DNA is TGTGCCAGCAGCCCATCTTTGCGGGGACAAGAGACCCAGTACTTC.

The chain uses TRBV29-1 and TRBJ1-5; D not certain. The germline V gene encodes CDR1 SQVTM and CDR2 ANQGSEA. The germline V and J ends were trimmed by 6 bases and 6 bases, with 15 bases remaining between them. The CDR3 totals 13 residues. CDR3 nucleotides: TGCAGCGTCGGGGTCCGTGAGGGTCAGCCCCAGCATTTT. Amino acid sequence: CSVGVREGQPQHF.

The chain links TRBV5-4 to TRBJ2-3; 7 bases fit TRBD2. Germline V CDR1 and CDR2: SGHNT, YYREEE (reference sequence). Trimming took 4 bases from V and 1 from J; bases not matched to a gene: 12. CDR3 length equals 17 residues. CDR3 region: CASSPPKGLAGTDTQYF. The CDR3 DNA reads as TGTGCCAGCAGCCCTCCAAAGGGTCTAGCGGGCACAGATACGCAGTATTTT.

In its sample, this clone was seen once. The chain uses TRBV28 and TRBJ2-7; TRBD1 aligns across 9 bases. This CDR3 has 14 amino acids. V lost 4 bases and J lost 3; bases outside the gene matches: 4. CDR1 and CDR2 (germline): MDHEN, SYDVKM. The CDR3 loop is CASSSTGQGYEQYF. The DNA for the CDR3 is TGTGCCAGCAGTTCAACGGGACAGGGCTACGAGCAGTACTTC.

A single count supports this clone. The CDR3 DNA sequence: TGCGCCAGCAGCTTTACAGGGGTCTGGACCGGGGAGCTGTTTTTT. It yields the protein CASSFTGVWTGELFF. The chain is built from TRBV5-1 and TRBJ2-2, with TRBD1 matching over 7 bases. V trimming: 2 bases; J trimming: 5 bases; junction bases outside the gene matches: 6. The CDR3 contains 15 residues. Germline values: CDR1 SGHRS, CDR2 YFSETQ.

The chain joins TRBV11-3 to TRBJ2-5; D may be TRBD2 (5 bases). Trimming cost V 3 bases and J 4 bases, with 9 bases left between them. There are 13 residues in the CDR3. In germline, CDR1 is SGHNT, CDR2 YENEEA. Here the CDR3 reads CASSFDRGETQYF. The CDR3, as DNA: TGTGCCAGCAGCTTTGACCGGGGAGAGACCCAGTACTTC.

The chain recombines TRBV11-2 with TRBJ2-1; 9 bases are a match to TRBD1. The germline gives CDR1 SGHAT, CDR2 FQNNGV. The CDR3 loop spans 15 amino acids. V dropped 5 bases and J dropped 0; count of bases not matched to a gene: 2. The DNA of the CDR3 is TGTGCCAGCAGCCGACAGGGGGGCTCCTACAATGAGCAGTTCTTC. This gives the protein CASSRQGGSYNEQFF. Full variable domain (rest looked up from reference TRBV11-2 and TRBJ2-1): EAGVAQSPRYKIIEKRQSVAFWCNPISGHATLYWYQQILGQGPKLLIQFQNNGVVDDSQLPKDRFSAERLKGVDSTLKIQPAKLEDSAVYLCASSRQGGSYNEQFFGPGTRLTVL.

V usage is TRBV4-1 and J usage is TRBJ2-3; D is undetermined. CDR3 length: 15 residues. Germline lookup yields CDR1 MGHRA and CDR2 YSYEKL. V was shortened by 0 bases and J by 5 bases, with 12 bases between the two germline ends. DNA of the CDR3: TGCGCCAGCAGCCAAGATCGATTAGCTGGAGATACGCAGTATTTT. The encoded protein is CASSQDRLAGDTQYF.

V gene TRBV4-1 combines with J gene TRBJ2-6; no clear D. V shed 3 bases and J shed 1 base, with 7 bases lying between them. The CDR3 is 15 amino acids. CDR1 and CDR2 (germline): MGHRA, YSYEKL. CDR3 sequence: CASSHPFSGANVLTF. The CDR3 region has the DNA TGCGCCAGCAGCCATCCCTTTTCTGGGGCCAACGTCCTGACTTTC.

V usage is TRBV7-2 and J usage is TRBJ1-6, with 8 bases identical to TRBD1. This CDR3 comprises 15 residues. Germline V gene lookup returns CDR1 SGHTA and CDR2 FQGNSA. Trimming cost V 5 bases and J 10 bases; bases outside gene matches: 10. CDR3 residues: CASSLKTGVGSPLHF. DNA of the CDR3: TGTGCCAGCAGCCTCAAGACAGGGGTAGGCTCACCCCTCCACTTT.

The chain links TRBV28 to TRBJ1-2; 10 nucleotides agree with TRBD1. This CDR3 spans 16 amino acids. Trimming took 6 bases from V and 5 from J; bases not matched to a gene: 12. CDR1 is MDHEN, CDR2 SYDVKM, per germline. The CDR3 nucleotides are TGTGCCAGCAGCCCAGTAGCCTTGGGACAGGGGTATGGCTACACCTTC. It translates to CASSPVALGQGYGYTF.

This chain uses TRBV18 with TRBJ2-1; 7 positions agree with TRBD1. Germline CDR1 KGHSH, CDR2 LQKENI. The V segment lost 3 bases and the J segment 3 bases; nucleotides outside the gene matches: 11. This CDR3 comprises 17 residues. In DNA form, the CDR3 reads TGTGCCAGCTCACCGGGTTATGGGACAGTGAACTACAATGAGCAGTTCTTC. It translates to CASSPGYGTVNYNEQFF.

This chain connects TRBV20-1 to TRBJ2-5; 8 positions match TRBD1. Germline V gene lookup returns CDR1 DFQATT and CDR2 SNEGSKA (reference sequence). There are 15 residues in the CDR3. The V gene end was trimmed by 3 bases and the J gene end by 5 bases; junction bases not matched to a gene: 11. For the CDR3, the DNA is TGCAGTGCTAGTCGAGAGGACAGGGTTCGGGAGACCCAGTACTTC. Amino acids: CSASREDRVRETQYF.

This clone has only a few counts. The chain recombines TRBV28 with TRBJ1-2, with D perhaps TRBD1 (6 bases). The germline gives CDR1 MDHEN, CDR2 SYDVKM. With 3 bases removed from V and 12 bases from J, the gap between germline ends came to 14 bases. The CDR3 is 12 residues long. CDR3 DNA: TGTGCCAGCAGTTTTGCGGGGGGCGAGCACACCTTC. It yields the protein CASSFAGGEHTF.

The V and J genes are TRBV6-5 and TRBJ2-3, with D possibly being TRBD2 (5 bases). With 7 bases removed from V and 2 bases from J, the gap between germline ends came to 13 bases. The CDR3 loop spans 14 amino acids. The germline CDR1 and CDR2 sequences are MNHEY and SVGAGI. CDR3 sequence (DNA): TGTGCCAGCAATGGGGAGCAATACACAGATACGCAGTATTTT. It codes for CASNGEQYTDTQYF.

The gene calls are TRBV9 and TRBJ1-2; D is unclear. In germline, CDR1 is SGDLS, CDR2 YYNGEE. V was cut by 9 bases and J by 8 bases, with 5 bases left in between. This CDR3 is built from 8 residues. CDR3 sequence reads: CAIPGYTF. CDR3 sequence (DNA): TGTGCCATTCCGGGCTACACCTTC.

This chain connects TRBV28 to TRBJ1-4; TRBD1 is a possible D gene (6 bases). This CDR3 is built from 15 residues. Germline lookup yields CDR1 MDHEN and CDR2 SYDVKM. The germline V and J ends were trimmed by 5 bases and 8 bases, with 18 bases remaining between them. The CDR3 sequence: CASSPPGDGLEKLFF. The CDR3 DNA reads TGTGCCAGCAGTCCCCCAGGGGACGGGTTGGAAAAACTGTTTTTT.